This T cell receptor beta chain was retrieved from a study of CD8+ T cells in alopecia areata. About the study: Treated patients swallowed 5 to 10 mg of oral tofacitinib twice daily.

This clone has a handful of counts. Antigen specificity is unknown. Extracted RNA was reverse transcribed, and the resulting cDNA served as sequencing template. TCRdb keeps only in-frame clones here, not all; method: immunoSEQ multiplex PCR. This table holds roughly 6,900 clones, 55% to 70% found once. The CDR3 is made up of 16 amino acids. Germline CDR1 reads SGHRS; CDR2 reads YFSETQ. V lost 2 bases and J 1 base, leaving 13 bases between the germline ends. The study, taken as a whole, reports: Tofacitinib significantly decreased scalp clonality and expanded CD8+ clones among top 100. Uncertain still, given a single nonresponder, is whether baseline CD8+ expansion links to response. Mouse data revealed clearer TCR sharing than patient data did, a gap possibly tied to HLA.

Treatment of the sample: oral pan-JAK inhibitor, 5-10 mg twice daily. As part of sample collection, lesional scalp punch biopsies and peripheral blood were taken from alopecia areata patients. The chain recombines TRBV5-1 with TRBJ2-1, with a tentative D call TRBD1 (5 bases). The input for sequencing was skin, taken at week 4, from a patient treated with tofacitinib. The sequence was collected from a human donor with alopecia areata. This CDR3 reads CASSLSTVYSYNEQFF. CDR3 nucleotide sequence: TGCGCCAGCAGCTTATCGACAGTATATTCCTACAATGAGCAGTTCTTC. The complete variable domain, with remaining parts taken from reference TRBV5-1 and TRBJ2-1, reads KAGVTQTPRYLIKTRGQQVTLSCSPISGHRSVSWYQQTPGQGLQFLFEYFSETQRNKGNFPGRFSGRQFSNSRSEMNVSTLELGDSALYLCASSLSTVYSYNEQFFGPGTRLTVL.